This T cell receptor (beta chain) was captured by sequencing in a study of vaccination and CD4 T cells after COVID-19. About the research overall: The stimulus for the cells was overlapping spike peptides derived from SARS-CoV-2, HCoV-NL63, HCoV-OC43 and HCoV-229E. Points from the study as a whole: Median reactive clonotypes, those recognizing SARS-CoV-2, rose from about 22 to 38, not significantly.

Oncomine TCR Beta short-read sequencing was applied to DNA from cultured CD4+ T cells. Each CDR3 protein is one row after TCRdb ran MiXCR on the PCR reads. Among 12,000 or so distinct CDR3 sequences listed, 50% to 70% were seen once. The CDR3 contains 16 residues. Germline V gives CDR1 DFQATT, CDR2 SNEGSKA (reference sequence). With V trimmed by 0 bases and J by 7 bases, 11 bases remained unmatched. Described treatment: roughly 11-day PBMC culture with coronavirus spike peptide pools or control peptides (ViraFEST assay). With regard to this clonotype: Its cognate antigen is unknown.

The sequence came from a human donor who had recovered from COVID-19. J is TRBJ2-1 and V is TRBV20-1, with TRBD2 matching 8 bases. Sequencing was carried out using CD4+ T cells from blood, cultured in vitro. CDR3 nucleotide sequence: TGCAGTGCTAGAGAGATTAGCGGGACTCGGGGAAATGAGCAGTTCTTC. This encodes CSAREISGTRGNEQFF.